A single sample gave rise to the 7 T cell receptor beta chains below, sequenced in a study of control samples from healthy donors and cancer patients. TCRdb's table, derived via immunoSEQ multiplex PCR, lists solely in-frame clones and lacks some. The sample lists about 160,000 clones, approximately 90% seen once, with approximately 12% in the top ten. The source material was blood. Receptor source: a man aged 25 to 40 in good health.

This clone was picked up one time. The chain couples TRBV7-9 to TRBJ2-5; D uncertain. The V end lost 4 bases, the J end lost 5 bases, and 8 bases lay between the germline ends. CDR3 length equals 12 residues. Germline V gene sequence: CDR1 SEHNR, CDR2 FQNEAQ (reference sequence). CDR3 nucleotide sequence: TGTGCCAGCAGCTCCGTAGGGGAGACCCAGTACTTC. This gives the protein CASSSVGETQYF.

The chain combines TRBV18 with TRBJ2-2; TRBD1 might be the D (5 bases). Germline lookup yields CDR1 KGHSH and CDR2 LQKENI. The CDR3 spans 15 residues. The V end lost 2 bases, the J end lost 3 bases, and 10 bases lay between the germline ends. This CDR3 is CASSPFQGDTGELFF. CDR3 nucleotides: TGTGCCAGCTCACCATTCCAGGGTGACACCGGGGAGCTGTTTTTT.

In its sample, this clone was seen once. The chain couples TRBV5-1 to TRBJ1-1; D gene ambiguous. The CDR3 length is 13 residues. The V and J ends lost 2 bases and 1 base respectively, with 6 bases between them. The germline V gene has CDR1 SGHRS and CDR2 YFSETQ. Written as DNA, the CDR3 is TGCGCCAGCAGCTTACAAGCGAACACTGAAGCTTTCTTT. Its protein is CASSLQANTEAFF. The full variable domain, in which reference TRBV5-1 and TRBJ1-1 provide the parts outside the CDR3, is KAGVTQTPRYLIKTRGQQVTLSCSPISGHRSVSWYQQTPGQGLQFLFEYFSETQRNKGNFPGRFSGRQFSNSRSEMNVSTLELGDSALYLCASSLQANTEAFFGQGTRLTVV.

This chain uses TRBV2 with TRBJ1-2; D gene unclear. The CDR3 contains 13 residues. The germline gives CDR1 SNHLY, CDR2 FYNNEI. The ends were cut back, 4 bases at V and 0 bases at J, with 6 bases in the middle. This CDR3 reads CASSVSPNYGYTF. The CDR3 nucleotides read TGTGCCAGCAGTGTAAGTCCTAACTATGGCTACACCTTC.

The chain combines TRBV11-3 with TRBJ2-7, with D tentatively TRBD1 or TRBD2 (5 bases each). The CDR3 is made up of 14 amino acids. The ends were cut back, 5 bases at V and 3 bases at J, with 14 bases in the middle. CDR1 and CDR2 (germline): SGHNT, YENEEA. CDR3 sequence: CASSPSGTFYEQYF. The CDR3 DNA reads TGTGCCAGCAGCCCCTCAGGGACGTTCTACGAGCAGTACTTC.

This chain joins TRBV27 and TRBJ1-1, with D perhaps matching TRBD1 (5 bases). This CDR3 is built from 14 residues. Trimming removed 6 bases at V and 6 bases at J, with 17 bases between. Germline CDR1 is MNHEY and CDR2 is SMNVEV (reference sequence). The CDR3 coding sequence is TGTGCCAGCAGCGGGGGGTGGGTCAGGGCTGAAGCTTTCTTT. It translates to CASSGGWVRAEAFF.

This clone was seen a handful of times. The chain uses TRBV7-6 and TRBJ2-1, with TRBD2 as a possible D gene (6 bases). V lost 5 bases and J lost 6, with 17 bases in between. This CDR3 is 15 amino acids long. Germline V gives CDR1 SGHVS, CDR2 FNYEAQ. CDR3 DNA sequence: TGTGCCAGCAGCCGCGGGGATAGGTGGGGCAATGAGCAGTTCTTC. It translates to CASSRGDRWGNEQFF.